This T cell receptor beta chain was documented in a study of early T cells in non-severe SARS-CoV-2 infection. TCRdb itself ran the 5' RACE reads through MiXCR, one entry per CDR3 protein. The data contain around 80,000 distinct CDR3 sequences, approximately 12% of them seen just once; the ten biggest clones take up roughly 3.6%. Germline CDR1 and CDR2: MDHEN and SYDVKM. Trimming cost V 9 bases and J 7 bases, with 21 bases left between them. The CDR3 extends over 14 amino acids. Ten or more counts support this clonotype. The specimen was whole blood. This chain connects TRBV28 to TRBJ1-2; possibly TRBD1 for D (5 bases). This receptor was taken from an adult who was a healthcare worker with PCR-confirmed SARS-CoV-2 infection or an uninfected control (not recorded which). The CDR3 protein is CASNIPGKAGGYTF. CDR3 coding DNA: TGTGCCAGTAACATCCCAGGGAAAGCGGGTGGCTACACCTTC.